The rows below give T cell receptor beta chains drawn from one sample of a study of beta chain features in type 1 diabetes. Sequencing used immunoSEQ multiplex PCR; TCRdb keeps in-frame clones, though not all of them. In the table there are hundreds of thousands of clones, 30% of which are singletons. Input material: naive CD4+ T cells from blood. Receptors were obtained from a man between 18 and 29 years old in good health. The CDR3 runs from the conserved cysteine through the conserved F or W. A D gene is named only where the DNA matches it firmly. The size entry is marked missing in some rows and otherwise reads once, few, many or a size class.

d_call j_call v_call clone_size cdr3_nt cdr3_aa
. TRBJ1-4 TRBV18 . TGTGCCAGCTCACGACTACCGGTAGCTAATGAAAAACTGTTTTTT CASSRLPVANEKLFF
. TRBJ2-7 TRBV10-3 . TGTGCCAGCCAGCAAGCCCGCGAGCAGTACTTC CASQQAREQYF
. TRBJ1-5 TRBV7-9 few TGTGCCAGCAGCCGGGCGGGCGCTGACAATCAGCCCCAGCATTTT CASSRAGADNQPQHF
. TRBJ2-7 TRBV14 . TGTGCCAGCAGCCAACTGCTACACGAGCAGTACTTC CASSQLLHEQYF
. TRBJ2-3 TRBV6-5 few TGTGCCAGCAGTTACCGTAGCGCACGCACAGATACGCAGTATTTT CASSYRSARTDTQYF
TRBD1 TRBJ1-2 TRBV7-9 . TGTGCCAGCAGATCCGGACAGGGAGGGGAAGGCTACACCTTC CASRSGQGGEGYTF
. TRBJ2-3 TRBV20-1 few TGCAGTGCTAGAGGTGTAGATACGCAGTATTTT CSARGVDTQYF
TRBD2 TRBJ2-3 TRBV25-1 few TGTGCCAGCATGCTGGCGGGAGGTATAGATACGCAGTATTTT CASMLAGGIDTQYF
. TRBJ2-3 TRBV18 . TGTGCCAGCTCATACACAGATACGCAGTATTTT CASSYTDTQYF
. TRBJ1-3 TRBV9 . TGTGCCAGCAGCGTGGGAGGCGACAGCTTTGCCTCTGGAAACACCATATATTTT CASSVGGDSFASGNTIYF
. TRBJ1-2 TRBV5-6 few TGTGCCAGCAGCTTGGGCTCAGTAGACTATGGCTACACCTTC CASSLGSVDYGYTF
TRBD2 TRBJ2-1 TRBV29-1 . TGCAGCGTTGAAGCGCTAGGACTAGTGCCCCGGGAGCAGTTCTTC CSVEALGLVPREQFF
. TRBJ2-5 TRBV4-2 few TGTGCCAGCAGCCAAGAGGGATCGGGACGTAGGGAGACCCAGTACTTC CASSQEGSGRRETQYF
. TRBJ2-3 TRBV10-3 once TGTGCCAACGGACCTTCGGGGCGCACGAGCACAGATACGCAGTATTTT CANGPSGRTSTDTQYF
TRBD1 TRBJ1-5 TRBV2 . TGTGCCAGCAGTGCCAGGGACAGGGGGAATCAGCCCCAGCATTTT CASSARDRGNQPQHF
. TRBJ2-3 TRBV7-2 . TGTGCCAGCAGCTTAACACAGGAACCCACAGATACGCAGTATTTT CASSLTQEPTDTQYF
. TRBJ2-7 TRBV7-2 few TGTGCCAGCAGCTTAGCGAACGGGGGCGAGCAGTACTTC CASSLANGGEQYF
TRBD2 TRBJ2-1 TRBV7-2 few TGTGCCAGCAGCTTAGGCGGTAGCGGGTATGAGCAGTTCTTC CASSLGGSGYEQFF
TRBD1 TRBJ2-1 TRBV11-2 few TGTGCCAGCAGCCGGGACAGATCATCCTACAATGAGCAGTTCTTC CASSRDRSSYNEQFF
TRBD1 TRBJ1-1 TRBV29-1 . TGCAGCGTTGCAGGGGGCAGTGAAGCTTTCTTT CSVAGGSEAFF
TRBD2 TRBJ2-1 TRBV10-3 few TGTGCCATCAGTGATATACTTAGCGGGTCTTACAATGAGCAGTTCTTC CAISDILSGSYNEQFF
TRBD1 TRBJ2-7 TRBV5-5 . TGTGCCAGCAGCTCGATACAGGGGGGCGAGCAGTACTTC CASSSIQGGEQYF
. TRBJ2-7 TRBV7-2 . TGTGCCAGCAGCTTTGGCCCCGGGGACGAGCAGTACTTC CASSFGPGDEQYF
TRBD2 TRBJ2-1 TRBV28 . TGTGCCAGCAGTGCGGGACTAGCGGGAGGGTGGGAGCAGTTCTTC CASSAGLAGGWEQFF
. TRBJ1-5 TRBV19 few TGTGCCAGTAGTACCCCCGGGGCCCAGCATTTT CASSTPGAQHF
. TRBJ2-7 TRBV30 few TGTGCCTGGAGTGTACCTAGGCTATCCCACGAGCAGTACTTC CAWSVPRLSHEQYF
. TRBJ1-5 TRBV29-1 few TGCAGCGTCGCGGACGGACATCAGCCCCAGCATTTT CSVADGHQPQHF
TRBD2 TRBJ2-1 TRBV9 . TGTGCCAGCAGCGTCGTCGGCGGGGGGATTTACAATGAGCAGTTCTTC CASSVVGGGIYNEQFF
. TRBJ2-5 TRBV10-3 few TGTGCCATCAGTGAGACTGGCAGGGATAAGGAGACCCAGTACTTC CAISETGRDKETQYF
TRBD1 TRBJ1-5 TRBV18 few TGTGCCAGCTCGCTGGACAGGGATCAGCCCCAGCATTTT CASSLDRDQPQHF
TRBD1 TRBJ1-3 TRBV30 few TGTGCCTGGATCGGAGACAGGGGCTCTGGAAACACCATATATTTT CAWIGDRGSGNTIYF
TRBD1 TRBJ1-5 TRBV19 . TGTGCCAGTAGTATAACAGGGGCCTTCGGGACCCAGCATTTT CASSITGAFGTQHF
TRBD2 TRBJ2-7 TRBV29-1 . TGCAGCGTTGACGTAGCGGGGAGTCGGGAGCAGTACTTC CSVDVAGSREQYF
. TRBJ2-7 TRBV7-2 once TGTGCCAGCAGCTTAGCACCAGGACGGTTCTACGAGCAGTACTTC CASSLAPGRFYEQYF
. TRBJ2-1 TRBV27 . TGTGCCAGCAGTTTATTTTCGTCGGTGGGCAATGAGCAGTTCTTC CASSLFSSVGNEQFF
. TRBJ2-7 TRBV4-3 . TGCGCCAGCAGCCAAAAGGCGCTGGCAGGCGAGCAGTACTTC CASSQKALAGEQYF
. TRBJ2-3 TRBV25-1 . TGTGCCAGCAGTCCCCGGCTGTGGGCGGGAACAGATACGCAGTATTTT CASSPRLWAGTDTQYF
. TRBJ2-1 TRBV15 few TGTGCCACCAGCAGAGACAGGGGCCTCTACAATGAGCAGTTCTTC CATSRDRGLYNEQFF
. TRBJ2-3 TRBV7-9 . TGTGCCAGCAGCCCGCGGGGCAGCAACACAGATACGCAGTATTTT CASSPRGSNTDTQYF
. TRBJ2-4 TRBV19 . TGTGCCAGTAGTATAGGGGAAAACATTCAGTACTTC CASSIGENIQYF
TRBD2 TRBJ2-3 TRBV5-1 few TGCGCCAGCAGCTTTCTTAGCGGGATCACAGATACGCAGTATTTT CASSFLSGITDTQYF